The T cell receptor beta chain under discussion was sequenced for a study of blood T cell repertoires in COVID-19. Overall study: Material from acute and convalescent COVID-19 was sourced from the United States, Italy and Spain.

Clones were read by immunoSEQ multiplex PCR, and TCRdb kept only the in-frame ones, dropping some. The top ten hold under 5% of the sample, which has 150,000 to 200,000 clones, around 89% seen once. The sequenced sample consisted of peripheral blood. The TCR was taken from a human donor in a cohort sampled during active COVID-19.

The CDR3 bases are TGTGCCAGCAGCTTGTCTAGCGGGGGATATGATACGCAGTATTTT. It is translated as CASSLSSGGYDTQYF. The chain couples TRBV7-2 to TRBJ2-3, with 10 bases that match TRBD2. CDR3 size: 15 residues. Per germline, CDR1 SGHTA and CDR2 FQGNSA. V lost 3 bases to trimming and J lost 6 bases; unmatched junction nucleotides: 6.